Below are 23 T cell receptor beta chains sequenced from a single sample in a study of T cell clonotyping in hematopoietic cell transplantation. Time point denoted: recipient sample about 28 days before transplant, after cytoreduction. Here immunoSEQ multiplex PCR was the method, and the copy in TCRdb shows in-frame clones only, minus some. The table records roughly 30,000 clones, around 80% of them present only once. The specimen comprised peripheral blood mononuclear cells, sampled before stem cell transplant. Receptors originate from a woman in her thirties with chronic myeloid leukemia. Some clones in this sample may be carry-over from other donors' samples.

V and J are TRBV7-9 and TRBJ2-3; 14 nucleotides match TRBD2. Per the germline V gene, CDR1 is SEHNR and CDR2 is FQNEAQ (reference sequence). J was trimmed by 7 bases and V by 5 bases; bases with no gene match: 11. The CDR3 sequence is 17 residues long. This CDR3 is CASSPFRTSGGSNTQYF. The CDR3 coding sequence is TGTGCCAGCAGCCCCTTTCGGACTAGCGGGGGGTCTAATACGCAGTATTTT.

J is TRBJ2-3 and V is TRBV25-1; TRBD2 matches at 11 bases. The length of the CDR3 is 18 residues. With 3 bases clipped from V and 0 bases from J, the junction kept 8 bases outside the gene matches. Germline V gene sequence: CDR1 MGHDK, CDR2 SYGVNS. DNA for the CDR3: TGTGCCAGCAGTGAGGGACTAGCGGCCTACTATAGCACAGATACGCAGTATTTT. Amino acids: CASSEGLAAYYSTDTQYF.

V and J are TRBV28 and TRBJ1-4; 7 positions agree with TRBD1. V dropped 5 bases and J dropped 3; count of bases not matched to a gene: 9. This CDR3 has 16 amino acids. The germline V gene has CDR1 MDHEN and CDR2 SYDVKM. CDR3 protein: CASSGTGQAANEKLFF. The CDR3 bases are TGTGCCAGCAGTGGTACTGGACAGGCCGCTAATGAAAAACTGTTTTTT.

The chain joins TRBV28 to TRBJ2-7, with D possibly TRBD2 on 6 matching bases. Trimming pared 4 bases from V and 2 bases from J, leaving 15 bases between. The germline V gene encodes CDR1 MDHEN and CDR2 SYDVKM. There are 15 residues in the CDR3. The CDR3: CASSYRDLGAYEQYF. The CDR3 region has the DNA TGTGCCAGCAGTTACCGGGACTTAGGCGCCTACGAGCAGTACTTC.

The chain carries TRBV7-2 and TRBJ2-2, with 7 bases identical to TRBD2. V was clipped by 3 bases and J by 6 bases; unmatched bases: 10. The CDR3 runs 16 residues. The germline CDR1 and CDR2 sequences are SGHTA and FQGNSA. CDR3 sequence reads: CASSFPENGGSGELFF. The CDR3 coding sequence is TGTGCCAGCAGCTTTCCCGAGAACGGGGGGTCCGGGGAGCTGTTTTTT.

This sequence joins TRBV10-3 and TRBJ1-2, with D uncertain. Trimming took off 7 bases at V and 6 bases at J, with 12 bases between the two ends. Germline-derived CDR1 and CDR2 are ENHRY and SYGVKD. This CDR3 contains 12 residues. CDR3: CAITSGVDGYTF. CDR3 nucleotide sequence: TGTGCCATCACCAGCGGGGTCGATGGCTACACCTTC.

The V and J genes are TRBV4-3 and TRBJ1-5, with D perhaps matching TRBD1 (6 bases). This CDR3 spans 16 amino acids. V was clipped by 0 bases and J by 7 bases, with 16 bases between them. The germline CDR1 and CDR2 sequences are LGHNA and YSLEER. The CDR3 DNA follows: TGCGCCAGCAGCCAAGATTATTCAGGGGTGAGGCAGCCCCAGCATTTT. Translated: CASSQDYSGVRQPQHF.

The V and J genes are TRBV11-2 and TRBJ1-6; no clear D gene. Per the germline V gene, CDR1 is SGHAT and CDR2 is FQNNGV. V gave up 0 bases and J gave up 8 bases, with 5 bases separating them. This CDR3 is built from 13 residues. The CDR3 nucleotides read TGTGCCAGCAGCTTAGATTTTGATTCACCCCTCCACTTT. Amino acids: CASSLDFDSPLHF.

This rearrangement joins TRBV9 to TRBJ2-7; 7 bases are a match to TRBD2. V was clipped by 6 bases and J by 7 bases; unmatched bases: 4. Per the germline V gene, CDR1 is SGDLS and CDR2 is YYNGEE. The CDR3 extends over 11 amino acids. The CDR3 nucleotides read TGTGCCAGCACAGGGCGGGGGGAGCAGTACTTC. Its protein is CASTGRGEQYF.

V usage is TRBV29-1 and J usage is TRBJ1-1; D ambiguous. This CDR3 region has 11 residues. The germline V gene has CDR1 SQVTM and CDR2 ANQGSEA. V dropped 3 bases and J dropped 6 bases, with 8 bases sitting between them. CDR3 in DNA: TGCAGCGTTGATGGTTGGCCTGAAGCTTTCTTT. Translated: CSVDGWPEAFF. The whole variable domain, filled in from reference TRBV29-1 and TRBJ1-1, reads SAVISQKPSRDICQRGTSLTIQCQVDSQVTMMFWYRQQPGQSLTLIATANQGSEATYESGFVIDKFPISRPNLTFSTLTVSNMSPEDSSIYLCSVDGWPEAFFGQGTRLTVV.

The V call is TRBV4-1, the J call TRBJ1-1; 7 bases agree with TRBD1. The germline gives CDR1 MGHRA, CDR2 YSYEKL. The CDR3 has 15 residues. Unmatched junction bases numbered 6, after V lost 3 bases and J lost 2 bases. CDR3 in amino acids: CASSQTDRFNTEAFF. The DNA of the CDR3 is TGCGCCAGCAGCCAGACGGACAGGTTCAACACTGAAGCTTTCTTT.

The V call is TRBV6-6, the J call TRBJ2-3, with D possibly TRBD1 on 5 matching bases. Per the germline V gene, CDR1 is MNHNY and CDR2 is SVGAGI (reference sequence). CDR3 length: 14 residues. Trimming removed 6 bases from V and 2 bases from J, with 12 bases in between. The CDR3 nucleotides read TGTGCCAGCAGCTCTAGGGGTGCCACAGATACGCAGTATTTT. Its translation: CASSSRGATDTQYF.

The genes are TRBV7-8 and TRBJ1-2; D is undetermined. V was shortened by 5 bases and J by 4 bases, with 11 bases between the two germline ends. CDR3 length: 13 residues. Germline CDR1 and CDR2: SGHVS and FQNEAQ. The CDR3 region has the DNA TGTGCCAGCAGCCTGGAGGTAGGCTATGGCTACACCTTC. This codes for CASSLEVGYGYTF.

The chain has TRBV7-9 and TRBJ2-5; 7 bases are shared with TRBD1. From germline, CDR1 is SEHNR and CDR2 FQNEAQ (reference sequence). V gave up 5 bases and J gave up 5 bases; unmatched junction bases: 5. CDR3 length: 13 amino acids. CDR3 region: CASSPQGSETQYF. In nucleotides, the CDR3 is TGTGCCAGCAGCCCACAGGGGTCGGAGACCCAGTACTTC.

This sequence joins TRBV19 and TRBJ2-3, with D maybe TRBD2 (6 bases). CDR1 LNHDA and CDR2 SQIVND come from the germline V gene (reference sequence). The CDR3 is 13 residues long. V was pared by 8 bases and J by 1 base, with 10 bases between. The CDR3 protein is CASRGTGTDTQYF. The DNA of the CDR3 is TGTGCCAGTCGCGGGACTGGCACAGATACGCAGTATTTT.

The rearrangement links TRBV25-1 to TRBJ2-7; D unclear. Trimming left V 8 bases short and J 10 bases short, with 18 bases between. CDR1 MGHDK and CDR2 SYGVNS come from the germline V gene. The CDR3 consists of 12 residues. The CDR3 DNA reads as TGTGCCAGCCCTGACACTCCACTGGGCCAGTACGTC. Protein sequence: CASPDTPLGQYV.

The chain combines TRBV9 with TRBJ2-5; D may be TRBD1 (6 bases). The CDR3 is 15 amino acids. From germline, CDR1 is SGDLS and CDR2 YYNGEE. Trimming pared 0 bases from V and 5 bases from J, leaving 14 bases between. DNA for the CDR3: TGTGCCAGCAGCGTAGGGGGGACACCTGGGGAGACCCAGTACTTC. Residues: CASSVGGTPGETQYF.

The chain carries TRBV30 and TRBJ2-1; 9 positions agree with TRBD2. V trimming: 2 bases; J trimming: 3 bases; junction bases outside the gene matches: 5. Germline V gene lookup returns CDR1 GTSNPN and CDR2 SVGIG (reference sequence). The CDR3 runs to 15 residues. The CDR3 spells CAWSLLAGVYNEQFF. DNA of the CDR3: TGTGCCTGGAGTTTATTAGCGGGGGTCTACAATGAGCAGTTCTTC.

The rearrangement uses TRBV5-4 and TRBJ2-2; 10 positions match TRBD2. V lost 2 bases to trimming and J lost 4 bases; unmatched junction nucleotides: 11. Germline CDR1 reads SGHNT; CDR2 reads YYREEE (reference sequence). The CDR3 contains 18 residues. The CDR3 DNA follows: TGTGCCAGCAGCTTAGAGGGCCTAGCGGGGGCGGGCACCGGGGAGCTGTTTTTT. This codes for CASSLEGLAGAGTGELFF.

The chain joins TRBV29-1 to TRBJ2-7, with TRBD2 matching over 7 bases. With V trimmed by 6 bases and J by 4 bases, 12 bases remained unmatched. The germline V gene encodes CDR1 SQVTM and CDR2 ANQGSEA. This CDR3 contains 14 residues. CDR3 DNA: TGCAGCGTGGACGTGGGCGGGGAGGGGTACGAGCAGTACTTC. Protein: CSVDVGGEGYEQYF.

This clone was counted between two and nine times. The rearrangement links TRBV2 to TRBJ1-5; tentative D call: TRBD1 (5 bases). The V gene lost 7 bases and the J gene lost 4 bases, with 11 bases spanning the gap. The CDR3 has 13 amino acids. Germline V CDR1 and CDR2: SNHLY, FYNNEI. Written as DNA, the CDR3 is TGTGCCAGCAAAGAGGAGGGGAATCAGCCCCAGCATTTT. Translation gives CASKEEGNQPQHF.

This clone was observed a single time. This rearrangement joins TRBV5-1 to TRBJ1-2; the match to TRBD1 covers 7 bases. V gave up 1 base and J gave up 3 bases; unmatched junction bases: 6. Germline CDR1 and CDR2: SGHRS and YFSETQ. The CDR3 is 15 residues long. The CDR3, as DNA: TGCGCCAGCAGCTTGAGAAACAGGGGAGACTATGGCTACACCTTC. Protein product: CASSLRNRGDYGYTF.

This clone was recorded once. The rearrangement joins TRBV5-1 to TRBJ1-2; 8 positions match TRBD1. Trimming at V came to 2 bases and at J to 8 bases, leaving 11 bases not matched to a gene. Germline V lookup: CDR1 SGHRS, CDR2 YFSETQ. The CDR3 sequence is 15 residues long. CDR3 bases: TGCGCCAGCAGCTTATCGCAGGGGGCTAATGGAGGCTACACCTTC. It codes for CASSLSQGANGGYTF.